This T cell receptor (beta chain) came from a study of CD8+CD57+ T cells in acquired aplastic anemia. Whole-study context: Mean yield of DNA from sorted CD4+ and CD8+ cells was roughly 3.4 ug. Whole-study results and caveats: Both patients and controls carried the same twenty-nine CD8+ CDR3 sequences. Between the patient and control groups, CD8+ Simpson's diversity did not differ significantly.

It was genomic DNA that served as the template for profiling TCR beta VDJ and CDR3. TCRdb analysed the reads with MiXCR anew, one entry per CDR3 protein. Found here are roughly 120,000 distinct CDR3 sequences, 55% to 60% of them singletons; the top ten hold roughly 30%. It was patients with CD8+CD57+ cell expansion by flow cytometry who were chosen for sequencing. Sampling of blood occurred while the patients had still received no therapy. This CDR3 has 16 amino acids. The trim removed 5 bases at V and 10 bases at J, leaving 11 bases unmatched. Germline V CDR1 and CDR2: SGHAT, FQNNGV. A remark on this clonotype: Its target is unknown.

The rearrangement links TRBV11-2 to TRBJ2-1, with 13 bases aligning to TRBD2. The specimen sequenced was sorted CD4+, CD8+, or CD8+CD57+ T cells (not recorded which) from PBMCs. This sequence was found in a human donor with aplastic anemia. In DNA form, the CDR3 reads TGTGCCAGCAGCCCCCTCACTAGCGGGAGGGCCAGGGAGCAGTTCTTC. Translating gives CASSPLTSGRAREQFF.